Following are 5 T cell receptor beta chains from one sample sequenced in a study of Ad26.COV2.S vaccination and SARS-CoV-2 variants. Libraries were prepared by immunoSEQ multiplex PCR; TCRdb keeps only in-frame clonotypes and omits some of them. Of hundreds of thousands of clones in the sample, 87% are singletons; the top ten hold about 3.5%. Treatment specified: around 19 received Ad26.COV2.S at low or high dose, single or two shots; about five received placebo; per-sample allocation not given. Specimens were obtained on day 63 following the first vaccine or placebo injection. Sequenced material: peripheral blood, taken in a trial of Ad26.COV2.S vaccine versus placebo. The receptors stem from a person aged 18 to 65 who received the Ad26.COV2.S COVID-19 vaccine or a placebo.

The rearrangement uses TRBV7-9 and TRBJ2-3; 16 nucleotides agree with TRBD2. Losses at the gene ends were 6 bases for V and 6 bases for J; bases not matched to a gene: 15. The CDR3 consists of 19 residues. The germline CDR1 and CDR2 sequences are SEHNR and FQNEAQ (reference sequence). The CDR3 sequence: CASRHNKGTSGRAKDTQYF. The CDR3 region has the DNA TGTGCCAGCAGACATAATAAGGGGACTAGCGGGAGGGCCAAGGATACGCAGTATTTT.

J is TRBJ1-6 and V is TRBV2, with D uncertain. Trimming shortened V by 6 bases and J by 4 bases, and 10 bases separated the two germline ends. Germline loops: CDR1 SNHLY, CDR2 FYNNEI. There are 14 residues in the CDR3. CDR3: CASRGVLYNSPLHF. The CDR3 DNA reads TGTGCCAGCAGGGGAGTCCTGTATAATTCACCCCTCCACTTT.

The chain couples TRBV5-4 to TRBJ1-3; D unresolved. The germline CDR1 and CDR2 sequences are SGHNT and YYREEE (reference sequence). This CDR3 contains 19 residues. V shed 2 bases and J shed 0 bases, with 21 bases lying between them. The CDR3 DNA follows: TGTGCCAGCAGCTTTGGACTAGCCCAGAGCAGCCCCTCTGGAAACACCATATATTTT. As protein: CASSFGLAQSSPSGNTIYF.

The sample holds one count of this clone. This chain joins TRBV19 and TRBJ2-1; D unclear. Between the trimmed V and J ends, which lost 0 bases and 4 bases, there was a span of 10 bases. The CDR3 extends over 15 amino acids. Per the germline V gene, CDR1 is LNHDA and CDR2 is SQIVND (reference sequence). The CDR3 loop reads CASSIDPTSYNEQFF. The DNA of the CDR3 is TGTGCCAGTAGTATAGATCCGACAAGTTACAATGAGCAGTTCTTC.

The genes are TRBV5-1 and TRBJ2-6; no firm D call. The CDR3 is made up of 15 amino acids. The V and J ends lost 4 bases and 3 bases respectively, with 11 bases between them. CDR1 and CDR2 from the germline V gene are SGHRS and YFSETQ. CDR3 nucleotides: TGCGCCAGCAGCATCGACACGGATGGGGCCAACGTCCTGACTTTC. Translation: CASSIDTDGANVLTF.